The entry below describes one TCR beta chain. Antigen: not known. Measured with immunoSEQ multiplex PCR; TCRdb has only the in-frame clones, and not every one. The sample lists approximately 300,000 clones; 85% were seen once. This entry comes from a study of Ad26.COV2.S vaccination and SARS-CoV-2 variants. Study-level findings and limits: Total responses of T cells may have been underestimated by the analyses of TCR breadth and depth.

Treatment noted: some 20 received Ad26.COV2.S at low or high dose, single or two shots; several received placebo; per-sample allocation not given. Sampling took place 63 days after the first vaccine or placebo injection. With 1 base clipped from V and 4 bases from J, the junction kept 6 bases outside the gene matches. The CDR3 spans 15 residues. Germline V gene data show CDR1 as LGHNA and CDR2 as YNFKEQ. This TCR was sampled from a person aged 18-60 years who received the Ad26.COV2.S COVID-19 vaccine or a placebo. This material consisted of peripheral blood, taken in a trial of Ad26.COV2.S vaccine versus placebo. The chain joins TRBV4-2 to TRBJ1-2, with 7 bases aligning to TRBD1. CDR3 sequence reads: CASSQVGQEGYGYTF. As DNA, the CDR3 is TGTGCCAGCAGCCAAGTCGGACAGGAAGGCTATGGCTACACCTTC.